This T cell receptor (beta chain) was identified during a study of T cells in Graves' hyperthyroidism and ophthalmopathy. Study details: Peripheral blood sampling occurred at initial diagnosis, before any treatment.

Germline V gene lookup returns CDR1 MDHEN and CDR2 SYDVKM. V lost 8 bases and J 4 bases, leaving 14 bases between the germline ends. This CDR3 has 13 amino acids. Authors of the study amplified TCR beta CDR3 regions from RNA transcripts. First-round RT-PCR with HTBI primers amplified the TCR CDR3 region. TCRdb used MiXCR to reprocess the multiplex PCR reads, holding one entry per CDR3 protein. Among some 510,000 distinct CDR3 sequences, 20% to 25% were seen once, and the ten largest hold 26%. Absence of ophthalmopathy progression within 18 months defined stable Graves' hyperthyroidism. Lactation, pregnancy, other autoimmune disease or uncontrolled infection excluded patients. This clonotype was recorded at least ten times.

V usage is TRBV28 and J usage is TRBJ1-1; the D is unclear. The clonotype originates from a man aged 18 to 29 with Graves' hyperthyroidism. The sequencing sample was made of blood. CDR3 protein: CASAKGVRTEAFF. Here the CDR3 DNA reads TGTGCCAGCGCGAAGGGTGTGCGCACTGAAGCTTTCTTT.